These T cell receptor beta chains were read from a single sample in a study of memory CD4+ T cells and cytomegalovirus serostatus. Assay used: immunoSEQ multiplex PCR; TCRdb lists only in-frame clones, some missing. The table lists some 52,000 clones, roughly four fifths of them singletons. Sequencing was performed on memory CD4+ T cells from blood. These receptors originate from an adult in good health and CMV-seronegative. Both conserved end residues are part of each CDR3. D genes are given only for firm matches. For some rows the clone size is stated as once, few or many, or as a class when expanded; others skip it.

TGTGCCAGCAGTGAATACGGCGGGACAGCCTACGAGCAGTACTTC	CASSEYGGTAYEQYF	TRBV25-1	TRBJ2-7	NA	once
TGCAGTGCTCCCAGGTCCTCTGAAGCTTTCTTT	CSAPRSSEAFF	TRBV20-1	TRBJ1-1	NA	few
TGTGCCAGCAGGCGGGACAGGATAACCTATGGCTACACCTTC	CASRRDRITYGYTF	TRBV6-5	TRBJ1-2	TRBD1	NA
TGTGCCTGGAGTTCTGGGGGATCTCAGCCCCAGCATTTT	CAWSSGGSQPQHF	TRBV30	TRBJ1-5	NA	NA
TGTGCCAGCAGCTTAGTCCGGGGTTCCTACGAGCAGTACTTC	CASSLVRGSYEQYF	TRBV7-8	TRBJ2-7	NA	NA
TGCGCCAGCACCCCAGAACGGCTTAGACAGGCAGAACTGTTTTTT	CASTPERLRQAELFF	TRBV21-1	TRBJ1-4	NA	NA
TGTGCCAGCAGCTTGGAAGACAGGCTTTACAATGAGCAGTTCTTC	CASSLEDRLYNEQFF	TRBV5-5	TRBJ2-1	NA	NA
TGTGCCAGTAGTGGGAGGAACTCTGGAAACACCATATATTTT	CASSGRNSGNTIYF	TRBV19	TRBJ1-3	NA	NA
TGCGCCAGCACCATCGGACAGGGGAGGCCTGAAGCTTTCTTT	CASTIGQGRPEAFF	TRBV5-1	TRBJ1-1	TRBD1	few
TGCGCCAGCAGCTTGGCTCGCGGGGGCATCTACGAGCAGTACTTC	CASSLARGGIYEQYF	TRBV5-1	TRBJ2-7	NA	NA
TGTGCCAGCAGTTACTCCGAGGGGCTCGGAAACACCATATATTTT	CASSYSEGLGNTIYF	TRBV6-6	TRBJ1-3	NA	medium-sized
TGCGCCAGCAGCCCAACCGCCGGGACTTATGAAAAACTGTTTTTT	CASSPTAGTYEKLFF	TRBV5-1	TRBJ1-4	NA	NA
TGTGCCAGCAGATATTCCTTCCTATCCTCCTACGAGCAGTACTTC	CASRYSFLSSYEQYF	TRBV6-6	TRBJ2-7	NA	NA
TGTGCCAGCAGCTTGACAGGGGGGAACACTGAAGCTTTCTTT	CASSLTGGNTEAFF	TRBV7-2	TRBJ1-1	TRBD1	medium-sized
TGTGCCAGCAGGTGGGACAGGGGCTCCGAGCAGTACTTC	CASRWDRGSEQYF	TRBV6-6	TRBJ2-7	TRBD1	NA
TGCAGCGTTGGAGCGCCGGGACAGGGATTGTTTGGCGGGGAGCTGTTTTTT	CSVGAPGQGLFGGELFF	TRBV29-1	TRBJ2-2	TRBD1	NA
TGTGCCAGCAGCCCGAGGACTAGCGGGGGGGCCCGCACAGATACGCAGTATTTT	CASSPRTSGGARTDTQYF	TRBV9	TRBJ2-3	TRBD2	NA
TGTGCCAGCAGTGATGTCGGGGGGGCAGATGAGCAGTTCTTC	CASSDVGGADEQFF	TRBV2	TRBJ2-1	TRBD2	NA
TGCGCCAGCAGCTTAGGACAGCCACGTTTCAGGAGTAATGAAGCTTTCTTT	CASSLGQPRFRSNEAFF	TRBV5-1	TRBJ1-1	NA	NA
TGTGCCAGCAGCGACCAGATTAGCAATCAGCCCCAGCATTTT	CASSDQISNQPQHF	TRBV4-2	TRBJ1-5	NA	NA
TGTGCCAGCAGTTACGGCATTGGGGAATCCGAGACCCAGTACTTC	CASSYGIGESETQYF	TRBV6-5	TRBJ2-5	NA	NA
TGTGCCAGCAGTGTCTCGGGTCTGCGGGAAGCTTTCTTT	CASSVSGLREAFF	TRBV25-1	TRBJ1-1	NA	NA
TGTGCCAGCAGCTTACTAGCGGGAGAGGGGTACAATGAGCAGTTCTTC	CASSLLAGEGYNEQFF	TRBV7-2	TRBJ2-1	TRBD2	NA
TGCAGCGTTGACCCCGGGACAGCTGAAGCTTTCTTT	CSVDPGTAEAFF	TRBV29-1	TRBJ1-1	TRBD1	few
TGTGCCAGCAGCCGGGGGGCGGGAAGCGGCTACACCTTC	CASSRGAGSGYTF	TRBV2	TRBJ1-2	NA	NA
TGTGCCAGCAGCTCTGGGCCTAACGGGAAACTGTTTTTT	CASSSGPNGKLFF	TRBV7-6	TRBJ1-4	NA	NA
TGTGCCAGCAGTTACTCTGGGGGGGGGTACAATGAGCAGTTCTTC	CASSYSGGGYNEQFF	TRBV6-6	TRBJ2-1	TRBD2	NA
TGTGCCAGTAGTGCTGAGGTCCAGCATTTT	CASSAEVQHF	TRBV19	TRBJ1-5	NA	few
TGTGCCAGCAGTTTATTGGACAGGGTGAGGTCCGGGGAGCTGTTTTTT	CASSLLDRVRSGELFF	TRBV28	TRBJ2-2	TRBD1	NA
TGTGCCAGCAGCTCCCGGGACTGGCAGTACTTC	CASSSRDWQYF	TRBV7-2	TRBJ2-7	NA	NA
TGTGCCAGCAGCGGGACACCTTTTTCCTACGAGCAGTACTTC	CASSGTPFSYEQYF	TRBV9	TRBJ2-7	NA	NA
TGTGCCATCAGTGAGACGGGCCTTTCCTACGAGCAGTACTTC	CAISETGLSYEQYF	TRBV10-3	TRBJ2-7	NA	once
TGCGCCAGCAGCCCCGGCGGGAGCGGGGGTGAGACCCAGTACTTC	CASSPGGSGGETQYF	TRBV4-3	TRBJ2-5	TRBD2	NA
TGCGCCAGCAGCCAAGGTACGGGCTGGAACACCGGGGAGCTGTTTTTT	CASSQGTGWNTGELFF	TRBV4-3	TRBJ2-2	NA	NA
TGTGCCAGCAGCTTTCCGAGGGCCCATCAGCCCCAGCATTTT	CASSFPRAHQPQHF	TRBV7-8	TRBJ1-5	NA	NA
TGTGCCAGCAGCCGTGGACAGGGAGGACCCTACGAGCAGTACTTC	CASSRGQGGPYEQYF	TRBV27	TRBJ2-7	TRBD1	NA
TGCGCCAGCAGCTTGAGAGGAGTCCCCACAGATACGCAGTATTTT	CASSLRGVPTDTQYF	TRBV5-1	TRBJ2-3	NA	NA
TGTGCCACCAGCAGACGTAGCACAGGGGACTATGGCTACACCTTC	CATSRRSTGDYGYTF	TRBV15	TRBJ1-2	TRBD1	once
TGTGCCAGCAGACCCCCCCTAGGGTCCTACGAGCAGTACTTC	CASRPPLGSYEQYF	TRBV27	TRBJ2-7	NA	NA
TGTGCCATCAGTGAGTCCACGGGTACAGATACGCAGTATTTT	CAISESTGTDTQYF	TRBV10-3	TRBJ2-3	NA	NA
TGTGCCAGCAGCTTGCGGCAGGGGAGATATACTGAAGCTTTCTTT	CASSLRQGRYTEAFF	TRBV5-4	TRBJ1-1	NA	NA
TGTGCCAGCTCGCCGACTACAGGGGGCGATCAGCCCCAGCATTTT	CASSPTTGGDQPQHF	TRBV18	TRBJ1-5	TRBD1	NA
TGTGCCAGCACCGATTCCTTAGGGACAGGGGGCAATGAGCAGTTCTTC	CASTDSLGTGGNEQFF	TRBV28	TRBJ2-1	TRBD1	NA
TGTGCCAGCAGCTTAGTGGCAGCTCAAGACAACGAGCAGTACTTC	CASSLVAAQDNEQYF	TRBV7-2	TRBJ2-7	NA	NA
TGTGCCAGCAGCACCCCGGGAGTCTCCTACGAGCAGTACTTC	CASSTPGVSYEQYF	TRBV9	TRBJ2-7	NA	NA